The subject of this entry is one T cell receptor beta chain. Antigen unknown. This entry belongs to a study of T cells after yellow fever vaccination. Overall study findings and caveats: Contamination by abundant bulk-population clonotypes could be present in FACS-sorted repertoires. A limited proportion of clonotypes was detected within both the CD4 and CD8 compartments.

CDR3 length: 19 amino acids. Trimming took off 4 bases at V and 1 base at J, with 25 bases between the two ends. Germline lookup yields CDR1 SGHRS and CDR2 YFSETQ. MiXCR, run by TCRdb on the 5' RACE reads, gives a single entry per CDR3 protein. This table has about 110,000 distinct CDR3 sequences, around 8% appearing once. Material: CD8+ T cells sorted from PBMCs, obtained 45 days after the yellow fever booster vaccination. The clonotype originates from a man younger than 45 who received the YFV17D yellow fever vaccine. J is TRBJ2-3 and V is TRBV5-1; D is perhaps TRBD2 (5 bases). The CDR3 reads CASSPNPDSLSWGTDTQYF. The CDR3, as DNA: TGCGCCAGCAGCCCGAACCCGGACTCTCTTTCCTGGGGCACAGATACGCAGTATTTT.